Listed below are T cell receptor beta chains from one sample, sequenced in a study of blood T cell repertoires in COVID-19. TCRdb keeps only in-frame clones here, not all; method: immunoSEQ multiplex PCR. The sample lists 360,000 or so clones, nearly 90% occurring once. The sequencing sample was made of PBMCs or T cells enriched from blood (not recorded which). The receptors were sampled from a woman aged 25 to 45 who had recovered from COVID-19. CDR3s include the opening cysteine and the closing phenylalanine or tryptophan. A D gene is named only where the DNA matches it firmly. Expanded clones are given a class, and other clones once, few, many or no size at all.

cdr3_aa,cdr3_nt,v_call,clone_size,d_call,j_call
CASSLGLAGYNEQFF,TGCGCCAGCAGCTTGGGGCTAGCGGGTTACAATGAGCAGTTCTTC,TRBV5-1,-,TRBD2,TRBJ2-1
CASSLLTGGTEAFF,TGTGCCAGCAGTCTATTGACCGGCGGCACTGAAGCTTTCTTT,TRBV6-5,-,-,TRBJ1-1
CASSLDAGGAFNSPLHF,TGTGCCAGCAGCTTAGACGCTGGGGGCGCTTTTAATTCACCCCTCCACTTT,TRBV13,-,-,TRBJ1-6
CASSSTNTGTSGRVRNEQFF,TGTGCCAGCAGTTCGACCAACACCGGGACTAGCGGGAGGGTCCGCAATGAGCAGTTCTTC,TRBV27,-,TRBD2,TRBJ2-1
CASSPEQGNEQFF,TGTGCCAGCTCACCTGAACAGGGTAATGAGCAGTTCTTC,TRBV18,-,-,TRBJ2-1
CASSGQLDEQYF,TGCGCCAGCTCCGGCCAGCTAGACGAGCAGTACTTC,TRBV5-1,-,-,TRBJ2-7
CASSLAGGAGLARREQFF,TGTGCCAGCAGCTTAGCAGGGGGCGCGGGTCTGGCGCGTCGTGAGCAGTTCTTC,TRBV7-2,-,TRBD1,TRBJ2-1
CAITHTTGFYGYTF,TGTGCCATCACACACACGACAGGGTTCTATGGCTACACCTTC,TRBV10-3,-,TRBD1,TRBJ1-2
CASSQDRSLLYGYTF,TGTGCCAGCAGTCAGGACAGGTCCTTGCTATACGGCTACACCTTC,TRBV2,-,TRBD1,TRBJ1-2
CASSQGAGANVLTF,TGTGCCAGCAGTCAGGGCGCTGGGGCCAACGTCCTGACTTTC,TRBV6-2/TRBV6-3,-,-,TRBJ2-6
CATTRAGQETQYF,TGTGCCACAACTCGCGCGGGCCAAGAGACCCAGTACTTC,TRBV7-8,-,-,TRBJ2-5
CASSNGGSGEVGELFF,TGTGCCAGCAGTAATGGGGGTAGCGGCGAGGTCGGGGAGCTGTTTTTT,TRBV6-2/TRBV6-3,few,-,TRBJ2-2
CASSLPGNRNTIYF,TGTGCCAGCAGCTTGCCGGGGAACAGAAACACCATATATTTT,TRBV5-4,-,-,TRBJ1-3
CASQRTGVMYEQYF,TGTGCCAGCCAGAGGACAGGGGTGATGTACGAGCAGTACTTC,TRBV28,-,TRBD1,TRBJ2-7
CASSPENRFYEQYF,TGTGCCAGCAGCCCAGAAAACAGGTTCTACGAGCAGTACTTC,TRBV9,few,-,TRBJ2-7
CASSQWGTGVSTEAFF,TGTGCCAGCAGCCAGTGGGGGACAGGGGTTTCCACTGAAGCTTTCTTT,TRBV14,-,TRBD1,TRBJ1-1
CASSARRGEVADTQYF,TGTGCCAGCAGCGCACGCCGGGGGGAGGTCGCAGATACGCAGTATTTT,TRBV4-2,-,TRBD2,TRBJ2-3
CASSQQGTYEQYF,TGTGCCAGCAGCCAACAGGGAACCTACGAGCAGTACTTC,TRBV14,-,-,TRBJ2-7
CASSIGRSYEQYF,TGTGCCAGTAGTATCGGCAGGTCCTACGAGCAGTACTTC,TRBV19,-,-,TRBJ2-7
CASSLTSGSIHEQYF,TGTGCCAGCAGCCTCACTAGCGGGAGCATCCACGAGCAGTACTTC,TRBV5-4,-,TRBD2,TRBJ2-7
CASSGSGGGSGNTIYF,TGTGCCAGCAGCGGATCAGGGGGCGGCTCTGGAAACACCATATATTTT,TRBV9,-,TRBD1,TRBJ1-3
CASSSRQGARSPLHF,TGTGCCAGCAGCTCGAGACAGGGGGCGCGATCACCCCTCCACTTT,TRBV11-2,-,TRBD1,TRBJ1-6
CASSQGTGGNTIYF,TGTGCCAGCAGCCAAGGTACAGGGGGAAACACCATATATTTT,TRBV3-1/TRBV3-2,-,-,TRBJ1-3
CASSFRQNTEAFF,TGTGCCAGCAGTTTTCGACAGAACACTGAAGCTTTCTTT,TRBV12-3/TRBV12-4,-,-,TRBJ1-1
CASSIAPGHTYYGYTF,TGTGCCAGTAGTATAGCCCCGGGACATACATACTATGGCTACACCTTC,TRBV19,-,-,TRBJ1-2
CASSQQGALEYYEQYF,TGTGCCAGTTCCCAGCAGGGGGCTTTGGAGTACTACGAGCAGTACTTC,TRBV2,-,TRBD1,TRBJ2-7
CASGLDSQNTEAFF,TGTGCTAGTGGTTTGGACAGCCAGAACACTGAAGCTTTCTTT,TRBV12-5,-,-,TRBJ1-1
CASSSDNMANNSPLHF,TGCGCCAGCAGCTCAGACAATATGGCAAATAATTCACCCCTCCACTTT,TRBV5-1,-,-,TRBJ1-6
CASSLTTGGAFQPQHF,TGTGCCAGTAGTCTTACGACAGGGGGCGCCTTCCAGCCCCAGCATTTT,TRBV19,-,TRBD1,TRBJ1-5
CASSLGAMGRDGPQHF,TGTGCCAGCAGCTTGGGGGCCATGGGAAGGGACGGACCCCAGCATTTT,TRBV7-9,-,-,TRBJ1-5
CASSFGGNSPLHF,TGTGCCAGCAGCTTTGGCGGTAATTCACCCCTCCACTTT,TRBV11-3,once,-,TRBJ1-6